The sequence of this T cell receptor beta chain was determined in a study of blood T cell repertoires in COVID-19. At the level of the study: There were acute and convalescent COVID-19 samples, and they came from the United States, Italy and Spain.

Libraries were prepared by immunoSEQ multiplex PCR; TCRdb keeps only in-frame clonotypes and omits some of them. The sample carries a few hundred thousand clones, 65% to 85% recorded once. There are 15 residues in the CDR3. V lost 2 bases to trimming and J lost 6 bases, with 16 bases between them. From germline, CDR1 is SGHTS and CDR2 YDEGEE. This clone is a singleton in its sample. The V call is TRBV5-8, the J call TRBJ2-3; D might be TRBD2 (5 bases). This TCR derives from a human donor in a cohort sampled during active COVID-19. The material sequenced was peripheral blood. CDR3: CASSFPSGTRDTQYF. Written as DNA, the CDR3 is TGTGCCAGCAGCTTCCCAAGCGGAACACGGGATACGCAGTATTTT. The variable domain in full, with the rest retrieved from reference TRBV5-8 and TRBJ2-3, is EAGVTQSPTHLIKTRGQQATLRCSPISGHTSVYWYQQALGLGLQFLLWYDEGEERNRGNFPPRFSGRQFPNYSSELNVNALELEDSALYLCASSFPSGTRDTQYFGPGTRLTVL.